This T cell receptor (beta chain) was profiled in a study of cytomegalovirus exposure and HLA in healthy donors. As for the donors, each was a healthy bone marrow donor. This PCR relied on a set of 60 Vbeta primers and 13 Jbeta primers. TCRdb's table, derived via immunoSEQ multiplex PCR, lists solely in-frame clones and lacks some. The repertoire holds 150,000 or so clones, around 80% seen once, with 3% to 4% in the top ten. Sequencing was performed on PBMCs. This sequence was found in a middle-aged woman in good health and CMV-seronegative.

The CDR3 DNA is TGTGCCAGCAGTCCTTCTCCCCAGCAGCGGTATTTT. Its protein is CASSPSPQQRYF. The genes are TRBV5-4 and TRBJ2-3; D gene unclear. With 5 bases removed from V and 14 bases from J, the gap between germline ends came to 18 bases. This CDR3 region has 12 residues. From germline, CDR1 is SGHNT and CDR2 YYREEE (reference sequence).